This entry concerns a single T cell receptor (beta chain). The antigen remains unidentified. This entry belongs to a study of radiotherapy plus CTLA-4 blockade in lung cancer. Study-level points and caveats: TCR clones originating in tumors grew in number in blood after radiotherapy plus ipilimumab.

Germline assignment: CDR1 MDHEN and CDR2 SYDVKM. Trimming stripped 7 bases from V and 0 bases from J, with 9 bases between. This CDR3 region has 13 residues. Clones were read by immunoSEQ multiplex PCR, and TCRdb kept only the in-frame ones, dropping some. The repertoire holds roughly 92,000 clones, with about 90% as singletons. The chain combines TRBV28 with TRBJ1-1, with a possible D match to TRBD1 (6 bases). This receptor was obtained from a human donor with non-small cell lung cancer who had a partial response to radiotherapy plus ipilimumab. Specimen: peripheral blood, collected from a patient treated with radiotherapy plus ipilimumab. CDR3 amino acids: CASMTGLNTEAFF. In DNA, the CDR3 is TGTGCCAGCATGACAGGACTGAACACTGAAGCTTTCTTT. Complete variable domain (other parts from reference TRBV28 and TRBJ1-1): DVKVTQSSRYLVKRTGEKVFLECVQDMDHENMFWYRQDPGLGLRLIYFSYDVKMKEKGDIPEGYSVSREKKERFSLILESASTNQTSMYLCASMTGLNTEAFFGQGTRLTVV.